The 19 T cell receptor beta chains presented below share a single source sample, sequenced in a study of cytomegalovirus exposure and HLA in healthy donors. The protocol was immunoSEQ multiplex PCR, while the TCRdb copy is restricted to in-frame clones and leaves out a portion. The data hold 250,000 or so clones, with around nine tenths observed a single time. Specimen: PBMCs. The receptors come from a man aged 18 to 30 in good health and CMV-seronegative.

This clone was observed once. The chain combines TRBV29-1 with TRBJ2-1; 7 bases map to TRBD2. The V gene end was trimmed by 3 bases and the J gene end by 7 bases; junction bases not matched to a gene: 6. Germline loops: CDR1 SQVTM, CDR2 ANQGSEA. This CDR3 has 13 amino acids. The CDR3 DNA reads TGCAGCGTTGATTGGCGGGGGTCAAATGAGCAGTTCTTC. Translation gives CSVDWRGSNEQFF.

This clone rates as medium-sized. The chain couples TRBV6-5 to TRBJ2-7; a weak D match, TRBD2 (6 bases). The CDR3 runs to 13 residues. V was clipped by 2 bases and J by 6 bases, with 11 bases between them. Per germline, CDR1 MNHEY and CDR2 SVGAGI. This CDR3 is CASSYLLGGEQYF. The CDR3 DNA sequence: TGTGCCAGCAGTTACCTCCTCGGGGGCGAGCAGTACTTC.

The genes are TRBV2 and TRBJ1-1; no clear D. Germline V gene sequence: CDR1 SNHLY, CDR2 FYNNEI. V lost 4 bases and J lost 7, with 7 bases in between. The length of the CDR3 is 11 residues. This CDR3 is CASSGGGEAFF. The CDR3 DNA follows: TGTGCCAGCAGTGGGGGAGGTGAAGCTTTCTTT.

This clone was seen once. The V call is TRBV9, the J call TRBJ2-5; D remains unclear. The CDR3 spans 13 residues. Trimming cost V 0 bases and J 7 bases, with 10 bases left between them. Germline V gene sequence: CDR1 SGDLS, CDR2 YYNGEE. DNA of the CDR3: TGTGCCAGCAGCGTAGGCAGTGGTGGGACCCAGTACTTC. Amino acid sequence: CASSVGSGGTQYF.

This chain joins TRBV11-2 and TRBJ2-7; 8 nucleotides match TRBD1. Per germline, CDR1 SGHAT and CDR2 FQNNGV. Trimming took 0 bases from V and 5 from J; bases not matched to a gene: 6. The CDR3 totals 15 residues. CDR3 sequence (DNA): TGTGCCAGCAGCTTAGACAGGGGGCGTAAGGACGAGCAGTACTTC. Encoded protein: CASSLDRGRKDEQYF.

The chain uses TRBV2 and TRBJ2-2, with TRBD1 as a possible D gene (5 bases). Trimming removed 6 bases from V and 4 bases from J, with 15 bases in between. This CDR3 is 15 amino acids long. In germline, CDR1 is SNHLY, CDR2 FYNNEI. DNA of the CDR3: TGTGCCAGCAGGGGGCAAGGACACCCCACCGGGGAGCTGTTTTTT. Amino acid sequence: CASRGQGHPTGELFF.

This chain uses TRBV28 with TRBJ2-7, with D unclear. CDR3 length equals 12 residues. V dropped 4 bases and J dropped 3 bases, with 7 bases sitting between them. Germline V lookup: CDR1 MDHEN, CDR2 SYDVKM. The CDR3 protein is CASSSLFYEQYF. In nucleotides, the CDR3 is TGTGCCAGCAGTTCCCTATTCTACGAGCAGTACTTC.

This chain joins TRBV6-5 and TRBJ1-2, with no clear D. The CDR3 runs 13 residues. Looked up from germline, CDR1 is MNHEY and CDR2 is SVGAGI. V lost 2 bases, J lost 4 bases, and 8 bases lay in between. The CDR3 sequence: CASSYEESYGYTF. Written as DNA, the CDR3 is TGTGCCAGCAGTTACGAGGAGTCCTATGGCTACACCTTC.

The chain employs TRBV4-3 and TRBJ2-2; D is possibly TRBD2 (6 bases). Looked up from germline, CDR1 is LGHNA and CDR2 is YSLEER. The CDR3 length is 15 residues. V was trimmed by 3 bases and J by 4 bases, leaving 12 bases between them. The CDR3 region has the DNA TGCGCCAGCAGCCAGGGGGGAATGGGCACCGGGGAGCTGTTTTTT. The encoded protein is CASSQGGMGTGELFF.

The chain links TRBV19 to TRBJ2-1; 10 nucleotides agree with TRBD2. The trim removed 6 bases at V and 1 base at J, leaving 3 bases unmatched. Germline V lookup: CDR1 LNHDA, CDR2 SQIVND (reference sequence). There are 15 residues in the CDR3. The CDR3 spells CASRLAGRSYNEQFF. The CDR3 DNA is TGTGCCAGTAGACTAGCGGGGCGATCCTACAATGAGCAGTTCTTC.

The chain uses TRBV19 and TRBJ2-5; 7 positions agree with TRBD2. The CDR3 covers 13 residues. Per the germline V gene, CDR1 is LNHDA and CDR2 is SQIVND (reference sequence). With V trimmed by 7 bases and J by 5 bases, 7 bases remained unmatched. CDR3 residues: CASTSLGGETQYF. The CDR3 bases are TGTGCCAGTACCTCCCTGGGGGGGGAGACCCAGTACTTC.

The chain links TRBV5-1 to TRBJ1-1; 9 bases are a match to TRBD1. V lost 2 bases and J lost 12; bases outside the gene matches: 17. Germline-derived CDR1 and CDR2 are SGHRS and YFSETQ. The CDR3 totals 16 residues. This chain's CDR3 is CASSFTPSGTGSHPFF. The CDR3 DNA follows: TGCGCCAGCAGCTTTACTCCCTCCGGGACAGGGTCCCATCCTTTCTTT.

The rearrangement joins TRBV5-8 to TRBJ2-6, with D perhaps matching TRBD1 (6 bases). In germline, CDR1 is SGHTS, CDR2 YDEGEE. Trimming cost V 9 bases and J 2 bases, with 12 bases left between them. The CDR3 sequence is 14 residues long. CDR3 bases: TGTGCCACCAAGACAGGACCTGGGGCCAACGTCCTGACTTTC. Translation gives CATKTGPGANVLTF.

The CDR3, as DNA: TGTGCCAGTAGTGCAGACTGGACTAGCGGCTCCTACGAGCAGTACTTC. This encodes CASSADWTSGSYEQYF. The chain joins TRBV19 to TRBJ2-7; 10 positions match TRBD2. The J segment lost 0 bases and the V segment lost 5 bases, leaving 7 bases of the junction unmatched. The CDR3 spans 16 residues. Germline lookup yields CDR1 LNHDA and CDR2 SQIVND (reference sequence). Supplemented by reference TRBV19 and TRBJ2-7, the full variable domain reads DGGITQSPKYLFRKEGQNVTLSCEQNLNHDAMYWYRQDPGQGLRLIYYSQIVNDFQKGDIAEGYSVSREKKESFPLTVTSAQKNPTAFYLCASSADWTSGSYEQYFGPGTRLTVT.

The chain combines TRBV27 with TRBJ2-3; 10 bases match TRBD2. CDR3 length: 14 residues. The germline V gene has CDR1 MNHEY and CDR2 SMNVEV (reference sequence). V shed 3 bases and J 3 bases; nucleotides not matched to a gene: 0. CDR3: CASSLGLATDTQYF. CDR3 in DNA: TGTGCCAGCAGTTTGGGACTAGCGACAGATACGCAGTATTTT.

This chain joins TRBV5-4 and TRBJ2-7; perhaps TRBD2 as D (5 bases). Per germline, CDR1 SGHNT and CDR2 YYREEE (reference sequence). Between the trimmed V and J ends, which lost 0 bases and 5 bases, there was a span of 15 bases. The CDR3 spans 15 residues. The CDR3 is CASSLDAGPGDEQYF. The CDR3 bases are TGTGCCAGCAGCTTGGACGCCGGGCCCGGGGACGAGCAGTACTTC.

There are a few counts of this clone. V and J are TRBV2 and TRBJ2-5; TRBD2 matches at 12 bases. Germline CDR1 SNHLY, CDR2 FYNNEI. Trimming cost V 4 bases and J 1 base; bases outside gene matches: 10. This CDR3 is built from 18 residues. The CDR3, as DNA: TGTGCCAGCAGTGGATCTAGCGGGGGGGCCCTACCCCAAGAGACCCAGTACTTC. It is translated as CASSGSSGGALPQETQYF. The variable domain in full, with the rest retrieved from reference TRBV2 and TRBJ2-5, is EPEVTQTPSHQVTQMGQEVILRCVPISNHLYFYWYRQILGQKVEFLVSFYNNEISEKSEIFDDQFSVERPDGSNFTLKIRSTKLEDSAMYFCASSGSSGGALPQETQYFGPGTRLLVL.

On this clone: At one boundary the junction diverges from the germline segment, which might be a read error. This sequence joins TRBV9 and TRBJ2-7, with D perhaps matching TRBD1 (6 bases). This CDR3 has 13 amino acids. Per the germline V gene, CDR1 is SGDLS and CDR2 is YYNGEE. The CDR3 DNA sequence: TGTGCCAGCAGCGCAGGGGCAGGGTTAGAGCGGTACTTC. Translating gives CASSAGAGLERYF.

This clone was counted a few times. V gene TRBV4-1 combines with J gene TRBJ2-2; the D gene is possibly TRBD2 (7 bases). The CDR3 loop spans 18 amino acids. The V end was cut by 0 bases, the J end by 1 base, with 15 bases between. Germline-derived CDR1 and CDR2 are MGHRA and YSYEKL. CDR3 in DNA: TGCGCCAGCAGCCAAGATCCCGGGGGGCCAGGGAACACCGGGGAGCTGTTTTTT. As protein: CASSQDPGGPGNTGELFF.